This TCR beta chain comes out of a study of metastatic and nonmetastatic thyroid tumors. Turning to the study itself: Repertoires from blood and tumor or nodule tissue of malignant and benign thyroid patients were compared.

Many counts were recorded for this clone. Its antigen remains unidentified. Per the original methods: A classifier of distant metastasis in papillary thyroid cancer was built from CDR3 differences (across clinicopathological groups). TCRdb re-called the PCR reads through MiXCR. The V and J calls and clone size are TCRdb's, not the authors'. Among over 25,000 clones, 3.5% to 5% were seen once, and the ten largest hold about 21%. Before thyroid surgery, none of the patients had received any treatment. V was cut by 3 bases and J by 2 bases, with 12 bases left in between. The CDR3 covers 15 residues. Per the germline V gene, CDR1 is LNHDA and CDR2 is SQIVND (reference sequence). General study points: It was reportedly found that TCR beta diversity was significantly higher in malignant thyroid tumors than in benign nodules, a difference seen in both blood and tumor samples.

This chain links TRBV19 with TRBJ2-3, with D perhaps TRBD1 (5 bases). This receptor was taken from a female donor with papillary thyroid cancer or a benign thyroid nodule (not recorded which). Some clones in this sample may be carry-over from other donors' samples. Source material: blood. The CDR3, as DNA: TGTGCCAGTAGTATTTGGGGCTCCCCCACAGATACGCAGTATTTT. This codes for CASSIWGSPTDTQYF.